This T cell receptor (beta chain) was profiled in a study of cytomegalovirus exposure and HLA in healthy donors. Study overall: Genotyping showed about 80% of roughly 400 donors falling in the Caucasian-associated ancestry cluster.

13 Jbeta primers and 60 Vbeta primers were used for the PCR. Clones were sequenced by immunoSEQ multiplex PCR, and TCRdb holds only the in-frame ones, with some missing. Its clone listing holds about 49,000 clones. The V gene lost 6 bases and the J gene lost 3 bases, with 13 bases spanning the gap. Per germline, CDR1 SQVTM and CDR2 ANQGSEA. This CDR3 is 13 amino acids long. The receptor was derived from a man between 18 and 35 years old in good health and CMV-seropositive. The material sequenced was PBMCs. The chain has TRBV29-1 and TRBJ2-3; TRBD1 might be the D (7 bases). As DNA, the CDR3 is TGCAGCGTAGGCGGGACAGATACAGATACGCAGTATTTT. Its protein product is CSVGGTDTDTQYF.